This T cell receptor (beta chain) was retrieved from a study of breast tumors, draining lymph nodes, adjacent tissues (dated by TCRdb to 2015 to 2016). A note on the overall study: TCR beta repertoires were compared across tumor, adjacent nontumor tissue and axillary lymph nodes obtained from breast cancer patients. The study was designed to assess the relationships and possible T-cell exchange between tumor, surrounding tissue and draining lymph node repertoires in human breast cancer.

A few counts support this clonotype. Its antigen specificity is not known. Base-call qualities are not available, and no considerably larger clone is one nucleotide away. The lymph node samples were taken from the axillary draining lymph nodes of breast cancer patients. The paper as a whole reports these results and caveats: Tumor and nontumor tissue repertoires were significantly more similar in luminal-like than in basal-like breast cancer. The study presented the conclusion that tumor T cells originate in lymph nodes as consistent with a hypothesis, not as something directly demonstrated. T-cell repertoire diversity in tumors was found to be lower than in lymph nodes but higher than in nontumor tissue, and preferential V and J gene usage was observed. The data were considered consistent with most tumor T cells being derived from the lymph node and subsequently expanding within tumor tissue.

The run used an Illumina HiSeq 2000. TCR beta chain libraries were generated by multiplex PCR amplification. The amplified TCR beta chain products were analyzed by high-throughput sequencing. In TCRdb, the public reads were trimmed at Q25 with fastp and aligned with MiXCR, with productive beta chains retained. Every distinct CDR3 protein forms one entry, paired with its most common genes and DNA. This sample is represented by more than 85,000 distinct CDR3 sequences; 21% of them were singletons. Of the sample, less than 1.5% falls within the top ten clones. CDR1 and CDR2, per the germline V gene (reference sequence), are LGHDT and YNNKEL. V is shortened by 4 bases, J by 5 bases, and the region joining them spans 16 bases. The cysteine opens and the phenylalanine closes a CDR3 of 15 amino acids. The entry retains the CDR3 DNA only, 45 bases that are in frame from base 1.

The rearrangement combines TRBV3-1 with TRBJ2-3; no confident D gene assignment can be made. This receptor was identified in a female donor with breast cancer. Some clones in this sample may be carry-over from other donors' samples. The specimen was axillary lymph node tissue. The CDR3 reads CASSRTGSSGDTQYF. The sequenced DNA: TGTGCCAGCAGCCGGACCGGGTCGTCCGGAGATACGCAGTATTTT.